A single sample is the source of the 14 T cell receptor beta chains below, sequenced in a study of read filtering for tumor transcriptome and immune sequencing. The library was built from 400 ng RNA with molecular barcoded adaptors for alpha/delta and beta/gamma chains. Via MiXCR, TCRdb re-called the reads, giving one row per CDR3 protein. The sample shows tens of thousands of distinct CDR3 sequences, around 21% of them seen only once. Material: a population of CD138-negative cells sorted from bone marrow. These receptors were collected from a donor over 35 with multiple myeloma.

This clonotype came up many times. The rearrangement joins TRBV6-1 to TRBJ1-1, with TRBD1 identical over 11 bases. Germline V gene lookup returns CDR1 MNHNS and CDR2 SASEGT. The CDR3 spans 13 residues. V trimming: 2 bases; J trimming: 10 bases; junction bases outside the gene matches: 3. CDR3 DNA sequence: TGTGCCAGCAGTGAAAAGGGACAGGGGGGAGCTTTCTTT. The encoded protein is CASSEKGQGGAFF.

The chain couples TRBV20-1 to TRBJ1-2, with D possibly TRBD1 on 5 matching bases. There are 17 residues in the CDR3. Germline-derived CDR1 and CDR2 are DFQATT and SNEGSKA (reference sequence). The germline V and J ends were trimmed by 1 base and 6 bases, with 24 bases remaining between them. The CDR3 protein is CSARVPGTRVGDNGYTF. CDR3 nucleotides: TGCAGTGCTAGAGTCCCCGGGACGCGGGTGGGGGATAATGGCTACACCTTC.

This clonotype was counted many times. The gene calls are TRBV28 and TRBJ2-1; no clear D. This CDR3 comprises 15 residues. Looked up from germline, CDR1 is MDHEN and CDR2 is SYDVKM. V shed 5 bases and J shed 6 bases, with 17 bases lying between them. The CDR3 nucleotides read TGTGCCAGCAGTAATCCGGAGTCATTGGTCAATGAGCAGTTCTTC. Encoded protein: CASSNPESLVNEQFF.

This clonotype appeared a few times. The CDR3 DNA is TGTGCCAGCAGCTTGGTAGGGGACGGCGAGCAGTACTTC. Protein product: CASSLVGDGEQYF. This chain links TRBV5-5 with TRBJ2-7; perhaps D is TRBD1 or TRBD2 (5 bases each). The germline CDR1 and CDR2 sequences are SGHKS and YYEKEE (reference sequence). The CDR3 runs 13 residues. The ends were cut back, 0 bases at V and 6 bases at J, with 10 bases in the middle.

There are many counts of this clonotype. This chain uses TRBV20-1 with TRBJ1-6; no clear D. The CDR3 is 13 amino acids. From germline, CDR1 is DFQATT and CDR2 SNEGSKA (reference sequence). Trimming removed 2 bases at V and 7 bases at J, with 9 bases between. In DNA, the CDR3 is TGCAGTGCTAGACCTACGTCCAATTCACCCCTCCACTTT. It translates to CSARPTSNSPLHF.

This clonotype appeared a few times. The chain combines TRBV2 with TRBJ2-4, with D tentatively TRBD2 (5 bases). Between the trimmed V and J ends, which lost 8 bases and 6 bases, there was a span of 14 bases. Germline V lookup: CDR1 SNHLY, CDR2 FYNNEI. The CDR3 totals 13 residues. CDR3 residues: CASYTPGINIQYF. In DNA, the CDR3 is TGTGCCAGCTATACACCGGGAATAAACATTCAGTACTTC.

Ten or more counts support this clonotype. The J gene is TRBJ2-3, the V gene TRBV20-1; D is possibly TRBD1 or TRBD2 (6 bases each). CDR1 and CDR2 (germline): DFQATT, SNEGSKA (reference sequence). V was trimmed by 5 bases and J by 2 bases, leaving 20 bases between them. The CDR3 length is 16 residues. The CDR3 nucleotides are TGCAGTGCTCGGGTTTTTCGGGGGCGTGACACAGATACGCAGTATTTT. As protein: CSARVFRGRDTDTQYF.

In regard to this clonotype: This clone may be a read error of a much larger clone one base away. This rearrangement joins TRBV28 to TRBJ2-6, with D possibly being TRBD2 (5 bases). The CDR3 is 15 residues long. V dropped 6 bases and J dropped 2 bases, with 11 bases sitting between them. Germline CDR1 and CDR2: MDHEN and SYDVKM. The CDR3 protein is CASSRTSAGANVLTF. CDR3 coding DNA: TGTGCCAGCAGCCGAACTAGTGCTGGGGCCAACGTCCTGACTTTC.

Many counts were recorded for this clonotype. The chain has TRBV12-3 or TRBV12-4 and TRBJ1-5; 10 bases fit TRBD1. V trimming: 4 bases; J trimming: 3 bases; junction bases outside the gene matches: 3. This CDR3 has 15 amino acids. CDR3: CASSSTGGINQPQHF. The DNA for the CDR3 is TGTGCCAGCAGTTCGACAGGGGGCATCAATCAGCCCCAGCATTTT.

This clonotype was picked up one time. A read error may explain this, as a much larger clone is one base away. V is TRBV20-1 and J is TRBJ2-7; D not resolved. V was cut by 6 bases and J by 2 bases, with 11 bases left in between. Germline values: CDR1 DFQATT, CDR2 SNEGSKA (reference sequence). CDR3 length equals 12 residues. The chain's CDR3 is CSAFDLPYEQYF. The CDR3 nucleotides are TGCAGTGCCTTCGACCTCCCCTACGAGCAGTACTTC.

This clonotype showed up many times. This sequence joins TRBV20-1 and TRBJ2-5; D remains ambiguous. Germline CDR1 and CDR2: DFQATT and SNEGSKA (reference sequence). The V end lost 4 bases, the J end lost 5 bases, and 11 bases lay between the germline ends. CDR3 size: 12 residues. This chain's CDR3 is CSATWIGETQYF. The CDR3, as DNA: TGCAGTGCTACTTGGATCGGGGAGACCCAGTACTTC.

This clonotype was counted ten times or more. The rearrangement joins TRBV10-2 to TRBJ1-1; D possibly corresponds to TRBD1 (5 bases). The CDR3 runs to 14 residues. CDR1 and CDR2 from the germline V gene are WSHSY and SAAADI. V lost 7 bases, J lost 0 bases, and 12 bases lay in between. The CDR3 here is CASNRGFMNTEAFF. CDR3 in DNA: TGCGCCAGCAACCGGGGCTTCATGAACACTGAAGCTTTCTTT.

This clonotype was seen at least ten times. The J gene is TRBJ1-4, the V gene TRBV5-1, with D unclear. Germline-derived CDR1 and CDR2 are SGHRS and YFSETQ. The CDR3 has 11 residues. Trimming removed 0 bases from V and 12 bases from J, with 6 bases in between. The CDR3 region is CASSLDRQLFF. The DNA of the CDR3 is TGCGCCAGCAGCTTGGACCGTCAACTGTTTTTT.

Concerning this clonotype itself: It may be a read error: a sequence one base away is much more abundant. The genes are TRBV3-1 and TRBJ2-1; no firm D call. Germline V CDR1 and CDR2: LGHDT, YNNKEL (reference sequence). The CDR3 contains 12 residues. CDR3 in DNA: TGTGCCAGCAGCCAAAGAACCACTAAGCAGCTCTTC. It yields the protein CASSQRTTKQLF.